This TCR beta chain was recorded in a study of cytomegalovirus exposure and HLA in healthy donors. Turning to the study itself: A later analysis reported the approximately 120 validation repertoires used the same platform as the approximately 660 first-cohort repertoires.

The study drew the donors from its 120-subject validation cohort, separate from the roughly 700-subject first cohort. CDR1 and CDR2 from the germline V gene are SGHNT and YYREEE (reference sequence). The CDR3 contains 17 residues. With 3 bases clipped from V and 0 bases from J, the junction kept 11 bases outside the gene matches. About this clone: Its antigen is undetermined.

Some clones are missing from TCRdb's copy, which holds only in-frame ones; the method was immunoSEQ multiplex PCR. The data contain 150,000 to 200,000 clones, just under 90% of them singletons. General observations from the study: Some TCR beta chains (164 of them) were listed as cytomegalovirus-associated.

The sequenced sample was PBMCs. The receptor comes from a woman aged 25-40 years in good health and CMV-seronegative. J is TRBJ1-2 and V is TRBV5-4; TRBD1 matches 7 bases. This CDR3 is CASSSGGQAIPNYGYTF. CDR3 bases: TGTGCCAGCAGCTCGGGCGGACAGGCCATACCTAACTATGGCTACACCTTC.